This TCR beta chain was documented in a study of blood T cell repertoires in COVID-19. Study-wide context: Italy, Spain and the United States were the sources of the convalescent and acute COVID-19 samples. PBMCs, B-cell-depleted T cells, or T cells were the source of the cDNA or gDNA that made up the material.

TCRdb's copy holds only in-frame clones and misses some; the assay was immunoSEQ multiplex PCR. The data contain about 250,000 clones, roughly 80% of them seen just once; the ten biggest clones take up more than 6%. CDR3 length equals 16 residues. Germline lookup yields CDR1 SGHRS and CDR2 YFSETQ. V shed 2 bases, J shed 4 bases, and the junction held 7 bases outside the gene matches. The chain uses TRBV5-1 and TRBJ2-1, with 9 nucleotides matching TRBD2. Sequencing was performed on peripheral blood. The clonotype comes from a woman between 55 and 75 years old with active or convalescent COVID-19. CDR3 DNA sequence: TGCGCCAGCAGCTTAAGGCTAGCGGGGCTTTACAATGAGCAGTTCTTC. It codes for CASSLRLAGLYNEQFF.